The rows below give T cell receptor beta chains drawn from one sample of a study of blood T cell repertoires in COVID-19. Method: immunoSEQ multiplex PCR; TCRdb's copy keeps in-frame clones and lacks some. This sample has approximately 250,000 clones, with approximately 90% found just once. The sequenced material came from peripheral blood. These receptors were taken from a man between 18 and 29 years old with active or convalescent COVID-19. The CDR3 runs from the conserved cysteine through the conserved F or W. D genes are given only for firm matches. Clone size, where shown, is once, few, many, or a class for clones that have expanded.

TRBV4-3	TRBJ2-7	-	TRBD2	CASSQVASGFSYEQYF	TGCGCCAGCAGCCAAGTGGCTAGCGGATTCTCCTACGAGCAGTACTTC
TRBV5-4	TRBJ2-3	-	-	CASSLVDSVDTQYF	TGTGCCAGCAGCTTGGTGGACAGTGTAGATACGCAGTATTTT
TRBV28	TRBJ1-3	-	-	CASSYTDTRSGNTIYF	TGTGCCAGTAGTTATACAGACACTCGCTCTGGAAACACCATATATTTT
TRBV5-8	TRBJ1-6	-	-	CASSPGVLDLHF	TGTGCCAGCAGCCCCGGGGTTTTGGATCTCCACTTT
TRBV24-1	TRBJ2-3	-	TRBD1	CATSDFTTGGGTDTQYF	TGTGCCACCAGTGATTTTACAACAGGGGGCGGCACAGATACGCAGTATTTT
TRBV5-4	TRBJ2-3	-	TRBD2	CASSSWTSGNQGDTDTQYF	TGTGCCAGCAGCTCCTGGACTAGCGGGAACCAGGGGGATACAGATACGCAGTATTTT
TRBV11-2	TRBJ2-1	-	-	CASSSRQSRSYNEQFF	TGTGCCAGCAGCTCTCGACAGTCTCGCTCCTACAATGAGCAGTTCTTC
TRBV25-1	TRBJ1-4	-	-	CASSESPRRQAHEKLFF	TGTGCCAGCAGTGAATCCCCCCGTCGGCAGGCCCATGAAAAACTGTTTTTT
TRBV9	TRBJ1-1	-	-	CASSVGEGTNTEAFF	TGTGCCAGCAGCGTAGGGGAGGGTACGAACACTGAAGCTTTCTTT
TRBV10-2	TRBJ1-5	once	-	CASTKSTPDQPQHF	TGCGCCAGCACTAAGTCTACCCCGGATCAGCCCCAGCATTTT
TRBV3-1/TRBV3-2	TRBJ1-2	-	-	CASSQGTVPNYGYTF	TGTGCCAGCAGCCAGGGCACAGTTCCTAACTATGGCTACACCTTC
TRBV28	TRBJ1-3	-	-	CASSFGRTGNTIYF	TGTGCCAGCAGTTTTGGGAGAACTGGAAACACCATATATTTT
TRBV3-1/TRBV3-2	TRBJ1-6	-	-	CASSQDPGLRTRGKSENSPLHF	TGTGCCAGCAGCCAAGATCCGGGACTCAGGACCCGGGGGAAGTCCGAAAATTCACCCCTCCACTTT
TRBV14	TRBJ2-5	-	TRBD2	CASSELAVGLVRETQYF	TGTGCCAGCAGCGAACTAGCGGTGGGGCTGGTGAGAGAGACCCAGTACTTC
TRBV27	TRBJ2-2	-	TRBD2	CASSFWTSGSTGELFF	TGTGCCAGCAGTTTCTGGACTAGCGGGAGCACCGGGGAGCTGTTTTTT
TRBV15	TRBJ2-3	-	TRBD2	CATSRGLAGDTDTQYF	TGTGCCACCAGCAGAGGACTAGCGGGAGACACAGATACGCAGTATTTT
TRBV9	TRBJ2-3	-	TRBD1	CASSVYSGTGSDTQYF	TGTGCCAGCAGCGTATATTCCGGGACAGGGTCAGATACGCAGTATTTT
TRBV12-3/TRBV12-4	TRBJ1-4	-	-	CASSRGGEKLFF	TGTGCCAGCAGTCGAGGAGGGGAAAAACTGTTTTTT
TRBV27	TRBJ1-1	-	-	CASSPLGRGTEAFF	TGTGCCAGCAGTCCACTCGGGCGGGGGACTGAAGCTTTCTTT
TRBV7-2	TRBJ1-2	-	-	CASSFQGYGYTF	TGTGCCAGCAGCTTCCAGGGCTATGGCTACACCTTC
TRBV7-9	TRBJ1-1	-	-	CASSQGTEAFF	TGTGCCAGCAGCCAGGGCACTGAAGCTTTCTTT
TRBV12-5	TRBJ1-5	-	TRBD1	CASGLKPDREDQPQHF	TGTGCTAGTGGTCTTAAGCCGGACAGGGAAGATCAGCCCCAGCATTTT
TRBV10-3	TRBJ1-4	-	-	CAISVGGSEKLFF	TGTGCCATCAGTGTGGGGGGAAGTGAAAAACTGTTTTTT
TRBV6-5	TRBJ2-7	once	-	CASTPAPDGVQYF	TGTGCCAGCACCCCGGCTCCCGACGGAGTACAGTACTTC
TRBV25-1	TRBJ2-5	-	-	CASLPFCLQLETQYF	TGTGCCAGCCTACCATTCTGCCTACAGCTAGAGACCCAGTACTTC
TRBV5-1	TRBJ1-1	-	TRBD1	CASRETGANTEAFF	TGCGCCAGCAGGGAGACAGGGGCGAACACTGAAGCTTTCTTT
TRBV2	TRBJ1-2	few	TRBD1	CASSGQGAVYGYTF	TGTGCCAGCAGTGGGCAGGGGGCGGTCTATGGCTACACCTTC
TRBV29-1	TRBJ2-7	-	-	CSVVGGSSYEQYF	TGCAGCGTTGTAGGAGGGTCCTCCTACGAGCAGTACTTC
TRBV4-1	TRBJ1-2	-	-	CASSRDPAGLGPGYTF	TGCGCCAGCAGCCGCGACCCCGCGGGATTAGGGCCGGGCTACACCTTC
TRBV9	TRBJ2-1	once	-	CASSVRSGVNEQFF	TGTGCCAGCAGCGTACGATCGGGGGTTAATGAGCAGTTCTTC
TRBV11-2	TRBJ2-2	-	-	CASHRNTGELFF	TGTGCCAGTCACAGGAACACCGGGGAGCTGTTTTTT
TRBV7-2	TRBJ2-2	-	TRBD2	CASSPLAILAVNTGELFF	TGTGCCAGCAGCCCCCTCGCAATACTAGCGGTGAACACCGGGGAGCTGTTTTTT
TRBV27	TRBJ2-5	-	-	CASSPVEGETQYF	TGTGCCAGCAGTCCTGTGGAGGGGGAGACCCAGTACTTC
TRBV11-3	TRBJ1-5	-	TRBD1	CASSLAPPPGQGDNQPQHF	TGTGCCAGCAGCTTAGCCCCCCCGCCGGGACAGGGAGACAATCAGCCCCAGCATTTT
TRBV7-9	TRBJ2-3	-	TRBD1	CASSWDRGPDTQYF	TGTGCCAGCAGCTGGGACAGGGGTCCAGATACGCAGTATTTT
TRBV5-1	TRBJ2-3	-	TRBD2	CASSGSGGRSDTQYF	TGCGCCAGCAGCGGGAGCGGGGGGCGGTCAGATACGCAGTATTTT
TRBV29-1	TRBJ2-5	-	TRBD2	CSVSSSGQETQYF	TGCAGCGTCTCTTCTAGCGGCCAAGAGACCCAGTACTTC